The 8 T cell receptor beta chains below all came from one sample that was sequenced in a study of blood T cell repertoires in COVID-19. Only in-frame clones appear in the TCRdb table, and some are missing; sequencing was by immunoSEQ multiplex PCR. This table holds roughly 200,000 clones, 84% found once. Sequenced: peripheral blood. These receptors all stem from a man aged 45-65 years with active or convalescent COVID-19.

V is TRBV7-2 and J is TRBJ1-1; 10 bases fit TRBD1. The CDR3 loop spans 17 amino acids. V was clipped by 5 bases and J by 0 bases; unmatched bases: 9. Per germline, CDR1 SGHTA and CDR2 FQGNSA. In DNA form, the CDR3 reads TGTGCCAGCAGCCTACGACAGGGGGCCCTAATGAACACTGAAGCTTTCTTT. Its translation is CASSLRQGALMNTEAFF.

This rearrangement joins TRBV12-3 or TRBV12-4 to TRBJ1-1; D might be TRBD1 (6 bases). The CDR3 runs 13 residues. V shed 3 bases and J shed 10 bases, with 15 bases lying between them. The CDR3 spells CASSFSGAGVAFF. The CDR3 DNA sequence: TGTGCCAGCAGTTTCTCAGGAGCAGGGGTAGCTTTCTTT.

This clone was seen a few times. V is TRBV11-2 and J is TRBJ1-2; a possible D gene is TRBD1 (6 bases). There are 13 residues in the CDR3. V lost 5 bases and J 7 bases, leaving 14 bases between the germline ends. CDR1 and CDR2 from the germline V gene are SGHAT and FQNNGV. The CDR3, as DNA: TGTGCCAGCAGCCCGGACAGACTGGTTGGCTACACCTTC. As protein: CASSPDRLVGYTF. The full variable domain, with the rest looked up from reference TRBV11-2 and TRBJ1-2, is EAGVAQSPRYKIIEKRQSVAFWCNPISGHATLYWYQQILGQGPKLLIQFQNNGVVDDSQLPKDRFSAERLKGVDSTLKIQPAKLEDSAVYLCASSPDRLVGYTFGSGTRLTVV.

This clone came up many times. J is TRBJ2-2 and V is TRBV7-2; 8 positions agree with TRBD1. Unmatched junction bases numbered 13, after V lost 4 bases and J lost 6 bases. The CDR3 extends over 17 amino acids. CDR1 is SGHTA, CDR2 FQGNSA, per germline. The CDR3 sequence is CASSSLLDRVGAGELFF. The CDR3, as DNA: TGTGCCAGCAGCTCCCTCCTGGACAGGGTGGGGGCCGGGGAGCTGTTTTTT.

This clone was counted a single time. The rearrangement joins TRBV29-1 to TRBJ2-2, with TRBD2 as a possible D gene (5 bases). The CDR3 contains 13 residues. V lost 4 bases, J lost 2 bases, and 8 bases lay in between. The germline CDR1 and CDR2 sequences are SQVTM and ANQGSEA. The CDR3 region is CSVVRENTGELFF. CDR3 sequence (DNA): TGCAGCGTTGTCCGGGAAAACACCGGGGAGCTGTTTTTT.

This chain connects TRBV7-2 to TRBJ1-6, with TRBD1 identical over 8 bases. Trimming cost V 1 base and J 0 bases; bases outside gene matches: 5. The CDR3 consists of 18 residues. Germline CDR1 and CDR2: SGHTA and FQGNSA. CDR3 sequence reads: CASSLEGQASSYNSPLHF. For the CDR3, the DNA is TGTGCCAGCAGCTTAGAGGGACAGGCAAGCTCCTATAATTCACCCCTCCACTTT.

This clone turned up a few times. The rearrangement joins TRBV3-1 (or the pseudogene TRBV3-2) to TRBJ2-4; TRBD2 matches 8 bases. Unmatched junction bases numbered 16, after V lost 3 bases and J lost 0 bases. Per germline, CDR1 LGHDT and CDR2 YNNKEL (reference sequence). This CDR3 contains 20 residues. The CDR3 here is CASSHPGGSGGGLAKNIQYF. The CDR3 DNA sequence: TGTGCCAGCAGCCACCCGGGGGGGTCGGGGGGCGGGCTAGCCAAAAACATTCAGTACTTC.

The CDR3 DNA is TGTGCCAGAAGCTTGGGAGGGACAGCAAACTATGGCTACACCTTC. Translation: CARSLGGTANYGYTF. The chain links TRBV5-3 to TRBJ1-2; TRBD1 aligns across 7 bases. TRBV5-3 is marked as an open reading frame, function uncertain. Trimming took 0 bases from V and 2 from J; bases not matched to a gene: 4. The length of the CDR3 is 15 residues.